This T cell receptor beta chain was sequenced in a study of cytotoxic CD8 clonotypes in ibrutinib-treated CLL. Study as a whole: The average sample held approximately 240,000 productive templates and around 87,000 productive rearrangements.

TCRdb's table, derived via immunoSEQ multiplex PCR, lists solely in-frame clones and lacks some. Of some 200,000 clones detected, about 75% appear once; the ten largest clones hold approximately 5.9%. The sample was PBMCs, taken after 12 months of ibrutinib treatment. The source of this sequence is a human donor with chronic lymphocytic leukemia.

The CDR3 spells CAWTHFQGNTEAFF. In DNA form, the CDR3 reads TGTGCCTGGACACACTTTCAGGGGAACACTGAAGCTTTCTTT. The gene calls are TRBV30 and TRBJ1-1; D is perhaps TRBD1 (5 bases). This CDR3 contains 14 residues. The ends were cut back, 4 bases at V and 1 base at J, with 13 bases in the middle. Germline V CDR1 and CDR2: GTSNPN, SVGIG (reference sequence).